Listed below are T cell receptor beta chains from one sample, sequenced in a study of blood T cell repertoires in COVID-19. Some clones are missing from TCRdb's copy, which holds only in-frame ones; the method was immunoSEQ multiplex PCR. Of roughly 190,000 clones listed, 82% are singletons. Sequencing input: peripheral blood. The source of these receptors is a woman in her fifties or sixties with COVID-19, enrolled during active disease. CDR3s include the opening cysteine and the closing phenylalanine or tryptophan.

v_call: TRBV6-5; j_call: TRBJ2-7; cdr3_aa: CASSYGDSSYEQYF
v_call: TRBV7-3; j_call: TRBJ2-7; cdr3_aa: CASSPDSTSSYEQYF
v_call: TRBV19; j_call: TRBJ1-4; cdr3_aa: CASSARQGFNEKLFF
v_call: TRBV19; j_call: TRBJ2-7; cdr3_aa: CASREASGYYEQYF
v_call: TRBV28; j_call: TRBJ1-4; cdr3_aa: CASSYNPRSPNEKLFF
v_call: TRBV6-6; j_call: TRBJ1-1; cdr3_aa: CASSFDRRNTEAFF
v_call: TRBV28; j_call: TRBJ2-7; cdr3_aa: CASSFLAGGPLGEQYF
v_call: TRBV6-5; j_call: TRBJ2-5; cdr3_aa: CASSSGVVETQYF
v_call: TRBV2; j_call: TRBJ2-7; cdr3_aa: CASSGFDRGGEQYF
v_call: TRBV29-1; j_call: TRBJ2-1; cdr3_aa: CSGGTGGSEQFF
v_call: TRBV27; j_call: TRBJ1-6; cdr3_aa: CASKSGNNNSPLHF
v_call: TRBV29-1; j_call: TRBJ1-3; cdr3_aa: CSVSERLDGNTIYF
v_call: TRBV10-1; j_call: TRBJ1-2; cdr3_aa: CASRQGGSYGYTF
v_call: TRBV5-4; j_call: TRBJ2-5; cdr3_aa: CASSFRGAGETQYF
v_call: TRBV7-3; j_call: TRBJ2-1; cdr3_aa: CASSLTLAGGPRSYNEQFF
v_call: TRBV5-4; j_call: TRBJ2-7; cdr3_aa: CASIDPTAKGCFSYEQYF
v_call: TRBV7-9; j_call: TRBJ2-5; cdr3_aa: CASSLTAGKLAGETQYF
v_call: TRBV7-6; j_call: TRBJ1-2; cdr3_aa: CASSIGTLANYGYTF
v_call: TRBV24-1; j_call: TRBJ1-6; cdr3_aa: CATRQQVGSPLHF
v_call: TRBV19; j_call: TRBJ1-3; cdr3_aa: CATGTGTGRGYTIYF
v_call: TRBV6-5; j_call: TRBJ2-7; cdr3_aa: CASRKDNYEQYF
v_call: TRBV12-3/TRBV12-4; j_call: TRBJ2-7; cdr3_aa: CASSFIAFEQYF
v_call: TRBV9; j_call: TRBJ2-2; cdr3_aa: CASSDQNTGELFF
v_call: TRBV18; j_call: TRBJ1-4; cdr3_aa: CASSPWGANEKLFF
v_call: TRBV5-1; j_call: TRBJ1-5; cdr3_aa: CASSSTQGSQPQHF
v_call: TRBV6-5; j_call: TRBJ1-6; cdr3_aa: CASSYGDKYSPLHF
v_call: TRBV3-1/TRBV3-2; j_call: TRBJ2-7; cdr3_aa: CASSQRVWRLATDQQYF
v_call: TRBV2; j_call: TRBJ1-1; cdr3_aa: CASSKGQGDTEAFF
v_call: TRBV25-1; j_call: TRBJ1-2; cdr3_aa: CASSDSGILGYGYTF
v_call: TRBV11-3; j_call: TRBJ2-3; cdr3_aa: CASSSGTSGVNTDTQYF
v_call: TRBV10-3; j_call: TRBJ1-6; cdr3_aa: CATREFDGSPLHF
v_call: TRBV11-2; j_call: TRBJ2-5; cdr3_aa: CASSPLPGGTKTQYF
v_call: TRBV4-1; j_call: TRBJ1-5; cdr3_aa: CASSRQGGQGGQWPQHF
v_call: TRBV6-5; j_call: TRBJ2-2; cdr3_aa: CASKTGKFTGELFF
v_call: TRBV29-1; j_call: TRBJ1-2; cdr3_aa: CSVEGDRGYGYTF
v_call: TRBV15; j_call: TRBJ1-1; cdr3_aa: CATSRSTGVNTEAFF
v_call: TRBV27; j_call: TRBJ2-2; cdr3_aa: CASMTSVTGELFF
v_call: TRBV5-6; j_call: TRBJ1-3; cdr3_aa: CASSPSGVRGNTIYF
v_call: TRBV7-2; j_call: TRBJ1-4; cdr3_aa: CASARGSNEKLFF
v_call: TRBV28; j_call: TRBJ1-3; cdr3_aa: CASGIGTSGNTIYF
v_call: TRBV29-1; j_call: TRBJ1-4; cdr3_aa: CSVEGATNEKLFF
v_call: TRBV6-1; j_call: TRBJ2-7; cdr3_aa: CASSELRDISF
v_call: TRBV9; j_call: TRBJ1-2; cdr3_aa: CASSGGGFGYGYTF
v_call: TRBV29-1; j_call: TRBJ2-7; cdr3_aa: CSVGTSLDEQYF
v_call: TRBV11-2; j_call: TRBJ2-4; cdr3_aa: CASSFVAGVSKNIQYF
v_call: TRBV11-3; j_call: TRBJ2-4; cdr3_aa: CASSLYRGNIQYF
v_call: TRBV7-7; j_call: TRBJ2-2; cdr3_aa: CASSSGQGNTGELFF
v_call: TRBV5-4; j_call: TRBJ1-6; cdr3_aa: CASSVSGAFNSPLHF
v_call: TRBV5-4; j_call: TRBJ1-1; cdr3_aa: CASSKPDRDTEAFF
v_call: TRBV6-6; j_call: TRBJ1-2; cdr3_aa: CASRPSGGQGYTF
v_call: TRBV15; j_call: TRBJ2-1; cdr3_aa: CATSRGSSLTYNEQFF
v_call: TRBV10-3; j_call: TRBJ1-1; cdr3_aa: CAIGAGNRDTEAFF
v_call: TRBV6-1; j_call: TRBJ1-3; cdr3_aa: CASSDTGGPGNTIYF
v_call: TRBV5-4; j_call: TRBJ2-1; cdr3_aa: CASSLARGSPNNEQFF
v_call: TRBV18; j_call: TRBJ2-5; cdr3_aa: CASSPPLESTRRETQYF